The T cell receptor beta chain described here comes from a study of CD8 T cells in cerebrospinal fluid in Alzheimer's disease. Notes on the study in general: EBV-specific TCRs in cerebrospinal fluid reportedly do not establish a causal EBV–Alzheimer's link.

This clonotype shows up as medium-sized (0.01 to 0.1%) by frequency. The antigen is undetermined. Profiling of CSF cells used 10X single-cell V(D)J plus 5' expression. TCRdb reprocessed the 10x single-cell sequencing reads and stores each CDR3 protein as one record, lacking DNA. The sample table sets out approximately 1,300 distinct CDR3 sequences. Every participant was in good physical condition without acute infectious disease. Sequences were obtained from cerebrospinal fluid. The receptor was isolated from a human donor with mild cognitive impairment.

Here the CDR3 reads CASSLGGAGTDTQYF. V is TRBV5-4 and J is TRBJ2-3; the D call of TRBD1 rests on TCRdb alone, since no DNA is present to check it. The CDR3 totals 15 residues. Germline CDR1 and CDR2: SGHNT and YYREEE (reference sequence).